This T cell receptor (beta chain) was profiled in a study of cytomegalovirus exposure and HLA in healthy donors. Note on this clone: Its antigen is not known.

The PCR contained 60 Vbeta and 13 Jbeta primers. Repertoires were generated with immunoSEQ multiplex PCR, while TCRdb's copy carries only in-frame clones and drops some. The sample data list 100,000 to 150,000 clones. Study findings and constraints: Several of the most significant clusters were apparently associated with common viral pathogens in a later analysis. In a later analysis, HLA-C alleles had the fewest associated TCRs, DRB1 alleles the most. A later analysis linked a missense DCLRE1C variant to TCR beta V- and J-gene trimming. Previous analysis showed most TCR beta V segments were productive about 90% or about 30% of the time.

V was cut by 4 bases and J by 17 bases, with 14 bases left in between. The CDR3 has 11 residues. The V gene's germline CDR1 is SNHLY and CDR2 FYNNEI. The sequence was obtained from a woman between 40 and 50 years old in good health and CMV-seropositive. Sequencing used PBMCs. The genes are TRBV2 and TRBJ1-4, with D hard to call. The CDR3 region is CASSVASLRFF. For the CDR3, the DNA is TGTGCCAGCAGTGTAGCTTCTCTTCGTTTTTTT. The full variable domain, rest sourced from reference TRBV2 and TRBJ1-4, is EPEVTQTPSHQVTQMGQEVILRCVPISNHLYFYWYRQILGQKVEFLVSFYNNEISEKSEIFDDQFSVERPDGSNFTLKIRSTKLEDSAMYFCASSVASLRFFGSGTQLSVL.